The sequence of this TCR beta chain was determined in a study of CD8 T cells in ankylosing spondylitis. This clonotype was recorded many times. Its antigen is undetermined. Study-wide results and limits: Seven to nine highly homologous variants formed a TCR beta motif that appeared characteristic of ankylosing spondylitis blood.

The CDR3 contains 15 residues. Germline V CDR1 and CDR2: DFQATT, SNEGSKA (reference sequence). Trimming left V 6 bases short and J 2 bases short, with 19 bases between. TCRdb reprocessed the 5' RACE reads via MiXCR and lists one record per CDR3 protein. The data show about 200,000 distinct CDR3 sequences, about 7% seen once. The specimen was blood, either unsorted or a sorted T cell fraction (not recorded which). The chain is built from TRBV20-1 and TRBJ1-2; D call uncertain. This TCR was recovered from a male donor with ankylosing spondylitis. The CDR3 sequence is CSAMPAHQPNYGYTF. CDR3 in DNA: TGCAGTGCCATGCCGGCCCACCAGCCCAACTATGGCTACACCTTC.